These 20 T cell receptor beta chains were sequenced from one sample in a study of beta chain features in type 1 diabetes. Regarding the study as a whole: There was a moderate but significant shortening of TCRB CDR3s in all four CD4+ subsets of Type 1 diabetes patients.

Their target antigens are unknown. The isolated RNA, all of it, was reverse transcribed, so expressed TCRB transcripts were what got sequenced. Generated by immunoSEQ multiplex PCR, the TCRdb table keeps only in-frame clones and is missing some. The sample has 300,000 or so clones, approximately 9.7% seen once. The specimen sequenced was central memory CD4+ T cells from blood. The origin of the receptors is a man aged 30 to 45 with type 1 diabetes.

This clone was seen repeatedly, ten times or more. This chain links TRBV23-1 with TRBJ1-1, with 9 bases identical to TRBD1. TRBV23-1 is an ORF for which the function is uncertain. Trimming at V came to 1 base and at J to 11 bases, leaving 8 bases not matched to a gene. The CDR3 totals 14 residues. The CDR3 nucleotides are TGCGCCAGCAGTCAATGCCGGGACAGGGTCGGTGCTTTCTTT. Translated, it gives CASSQCRDRVGAFF.

This clone turned up a few times. The J gene is TRBJ1-5, the V gene TRBV15, with D unresolved. Trimming removed 0 bases at V and 0 bases at J, with 6 bases between. Germline V gene data show CDR1 as LNHNV and CDR2 as YYDKDF (reference sequence). The CDR3 totals 15 residues. CDR3 in amino acids: CATSREGGSNQPQHF. CDR3 DNA: TGTGCCACCAGCAGAGAAGGCGGTAGCAATCAGCCCCAGCATTTT.

The CDR3 region is CASSYSIKVNNEQFF. The CDR3 bases are TGTGCCAGCAGTTACTCGATTAAAGTCAACAATGAGCAGTTCTTC. This chain connects TRBV6-5 to TRBJ2-1, with no clear D. Trimming cost V 0 bases and J 5 bases, with 11 bases left between them. The CDR3 loop spans 15 amino acids. CDR1 and CDR2 from the germline V gene are MNHEY and SVGAGI.

This chain links TRBV5-6 with TRBJ1-1, with D maybe TRBD1 (5 bases). Trimming took 0 bases from V and 6 from J, leaving 21 bases between them. Per the germline V gene, CDR1 is SGHDT and CDR2 is YYEEEE. CDR3 size: 17 residues. The CDR3, as DNA: TGTGCCAGCAGCTTGGTCTGGAGATCTACGAGACAGCCTGAAGCTTTCTTT. Translated: CASSLVWRSTRQPEAFF.

This clone was observed a handful of times. The V call is TRBV7-2, the J call TRBJ2-1; 8 bases match TRBD2. Germline V lookup: CDR1 SGHTA, CDR2 FQGNSA. CDR3 length: 13 amino acids. V was pared by 8 bases and J by 10 bases, with 10 bases of the junction left unmatched. The CDR3 loop reads CASGFSGAPEQFF. In DNA form, the CDR3 reads TGTGCCAGCGGATTTAGCGGGGCTCCAGAGCAGTTCTTC.

V gene TRBV29-1 combines with J gene TRBJ2-1; no reliable D call. With 2 bases removed from V and 8 bases from J, the gap between germline ends came to 10 bases. This CDR3 has 12 residues. CDR1 and CDR2 from the germline V gene are SQVTM and ANQGSEA. The CDR3 reads CSVEKRVYEQFF. CDR3 DNA: TGCAGCGTTGAAAAAAGGGTTTATGAGCAGTTCTTC.

J is TRBJ1-1 and V is TRBV5-1; TRBD1 matches 7 bases. The V segment lost 3 bases and the J segment 2 bases; nucleotides outside the gene matches: 4. Germline values: CDR1 SGHRS, CDR2 YFSETQ. The CDR3 runs 14 residues. CDR3 DNA sequence: TGCGCCAGCAGCTCCAGGGGGGACAACACTGAAGCTTTCTTT. Translated: CASSSRGDNTEAFF.

The chain is built from TRBV4-3 and TRBJ1-5; D might be TRBD1 (6 bases). This CDR3 has 15 residues. Trimming removed 4 bases from V and 5 bases from J, with 15 bases in between. The germline gives CDR1 LGHNA, CDR2 YSLEER. The CDR3 coding sequence is TGCGCCAGCAGCCGGTGGTTACAGGGTGATCAGCCCCAGCATTTT. Translating it yields CASSRWLQGDQPQHF.

In its sample, this clone was seen many times. This chain joins TRBV9 and TRBJ2-2, with 10 bases lining up with TRBD1. Germline CDR1 is SGDLS and CDR2 is YYNGEE. V dropped 5 bases and J dropped 6; count of bases not matched to a gene: 7. This CDR3 has 15 residues. The CDR3 here is CASSGSGTGAGELFF. CDR3 sequence (DNA): TGTGCCAGCAGTGGCTCCGGGACAGGGGCCGGGGAGCTGTTTTTT.

This chain uses TRBV25-1 with TRBJ1-1; tentatively, D is TRBD1 (6 bases). This CDR3 has 14 amino acids. Germline values: CDR1 MGHDK, CDR2 SYGVNS. V lost 4 bases and J 1 base, leaving 10 bases between the germline ends. CDR3 protein: CASSVTGPNTEAFF. The CDR3 region has the DNA TGTGCCAGCAGTGTGACAGGCCCGAACACTGAAGCTTTCTTT.

This clone has only a few counts. The V call is TRBV11-2, the J call TRBJ1-4, with a possible D match to TRBD1 (5 bases). Trimming took off 3 bases at V and 0 bases at J, with 14 bases between the two ends. Germline V gene lookup returns CDR1 SGHAT and CDR2 FQNNGV. This CDR3 spans 17 amino acids. DNA of the CDR3: TGTGCCAGCAGCTTTTACCTTTGGACATCAACTAATGAAAAACTGTTTTTT. Amino acids: CASSFYLWTSTNEKLFF. Supplemented by reference TRBV11-2 and TRBJ1-4, the full variable domain reads EAGVAQSPRYKIIEKRQSVAFWCNPISGHATLYWYQQILGQGPKLLIQFQNNGVVDDSQLPKDRFSAERLKGVDSTLKIQPAKLEDSAVYLCASSFYLWTSTNEKLFFGSGTQLSVL.

The gene calls are TRBV7-2 and TRBJ1-1, with a tentative D call TRBD1 (6 bases). The V end was cut by 5 bases, the J end by 3 bases, with 10 bases between. Germline values: CDR1 SGHTA, CDR2 FQGNSA. This CDR3 is built from 13 residues. The CDR3 region is CASSITGYTEAFF. CDR3 sequence (DNA): TGTGCCAGCAGCATTACAGGGTACACTGAAGCTTTCTTT.

This clone was seen a handful of times. The chain has TRBV19 and TRBJ1-1; 7 bases map to TRBD1. The CDR3 length is 13 residues. The germline gives CDR1 LNHDA, CDR2 SQIVND (reference sequence). V gave up 5 bases and J gave up 5 bases; unmatched junction bases: 5. The CDR3: CASSVRDRTEAFF. In DNA, the CDR3 is TGTGCCAGTAGTGTCCGGGACAGAACTGAAGCTTTCTTT.

The rearrangement joins TRBV7-6 to TRBJ2-1; weak D call: TRBD1 (6 bases). Germline V gene sequence: CDR1 SGHVS, CDR2 FNYEAQ. CDR3 length: 15 residues. The ends were cut back, 1 base at V and 5 bases at J, with 12 bases in the middle. As DNA, the CDR3 is TGTGCCAGCAGCTTAGACAGGGCCGCGGACAATGAGCAGTTCTTC. It yields the protein CASSLDRAADNEQFF.

V usage is TRBV20-1 and J usage is TRBJ1-2; D uncertain. The V end lost 2 bases, the J end lost 12 bases, and 13 bases lay between the germline ends. Germline lookup yields CDR1 DFQATT and CDR2 SNEGSKA (reference sequence). The length of the CDR3 is 11 residues. CDR3 in DNA: TGCAGTGCTAGACCGCTTATACGGGACACCTTC. As protein: CSARPLIRDTF.

This clone occurred once. The chain uses TRBV5-1 and TRBJ1-4; D remains ambiguous. CDR1 SGHRS and CDR2 YFSETQ come from the germline V gene. Trimming stripped 0 bases from V and 3 bases from J, with 15 bases between. The length of the CDR3 is 17 residues. The CDR3 DNA follows: TGCGCCAGCAGCTTGGGGGCCGACCTTGGGGCTAATGAAAAACTGTTTTTT. This translates into CASSLGADLGANEKLFF.

V and J are TRBV6-5 and TRBJ2-1; perhaps TRBD1 as D (6 bases). V lost 2 bases to trimming and J lost 7 bases, with 18 bases between them. The germline V gene has CDR1 MNHEY and CDR2 SVGAGI. The CDR3 loop spans 16 amino acids. The CDR3 coding sequence is TGTGCCAGCAGTTACGCTGGGGCAGGGGATGTTAATGAGCAGTTCTTC. Protein sequence: CASSYAGAGDVNEQFF.

The chain employs TRBV2 and TRBJ2-2; 10 bases are shared with TRBD1. The V gene's germline CDR1 is SNHLY and CDR2 FYNNEI. The CDR3 contains 15 residues. The V gene end was trimmed by 6 bases and the J gene end by 2 bases; junction bases not matched to a gene: 3. The CDR3 sequence: CASSGTGDNTGELFF. DNA for the CDR3: TGTGCCAGCAGCGGGACAGGGGATAACACCGGGGAGCTGTTTTTT.

The V and J genes are TRBV5-1 and TRBJ2-2; possibly TRBD1 for D (7 bases). Germline CDR1 SGHRS, CDR2 YFSETQ. The CDR3 sequence is 14 residues long. V lost 4 bases and J lost 7, with 14 bases in between. CDR3 in DNA: TGCGCCAGCAGCGCCGGACAGGAGGGCGGGGAGCTGTTTTTT. It translates to CASSAGQEGGELFF.

This clone was recorded a few times. This rearrangement joins TRBV5-1 to TRBJ2-7; D might be TRBD1 (6 bases). The V gene's germline CDR1 is SGHRS and CDR2 YFSETQ. V was shortened by 5 bases and J by 4 bases, with 13 bases between the two germline ends. CDR3 size: 13 residues. DNA of the CDR3: TGCGCCAGCAGGAAGACAGGAGCTTACGAGCAGTACTTC. Residues: CASRKTGAYEQYF.